This note documents a single T cell receptor beta chain sequence. What it binds is not known. The source of the sample is a study of siplizumab effects on memory and regulatory T cells. Study-level points and caveats: Proliferating Tregs' suppressive function in siplizumab cultures went unconfirmed. Unstimulated subsets accounted for the mapping of only a minor share of the clones that were alloreactive.

Using immunoSEQ multiplex PCR, the repertoire was profiled, and TCRdb retains in-frame clones only, with some absent. The repertoire includes approximately 100,000 clones, roughly 94% of them detected once, and 0.75% sits in the top ten. Sequencing input: Tregs sorted from blood. The sequence was obtained from a human donor in good health.

The CDR3 loop is CASRPNTAGEQFF. The CDR3 bases are TGTGCCAGCAGACCGAACACCGCGGGTGAGCAGTTCTTC. The chain uses TRBV11-1 and TRBJ2-1; D perhaps matches TRBD2 (5 bases). This CDR3 has 13 residues. Germline V gives CDR1 SGHAT, CDR2 FQDESV (reference sequence). Trimming shortened V by 6 bases and J by 9 bases, and 15 bases separated the two germline ends.